The 3 T cell receptor beta chains in this list originate from one sample, sequenced in a study of radiotherapy plus CTLA-4 blockade in lung cancer. Sequenced by immunoSEQ multiplex PCR; TCRdb stores in-frame clones only, minus some. Altogether 85,000 to 120,000 clones are present, more than 75% being singletons, with the ten largest covering under 2.5%. The sequences come from peripheral blood, collected from a patient treated with radiotherapy plus ipilimumab. Receptors were obtained from a human donor with non-small cell lung cancer that progressed on radiotherapy plus ipilimumab. Some clones in this sample may be carry-over from other donors' samples.

This sequence joins TRBV18 and TRBJ2-5; 11 bases fit TRBD2. J was trimmed by 5 bases and V by 6 bases; bases with no gene match: 14. The V gene's germline CDR1 is KGHSH and CDR2 LQKENI. The CDR3 extends over 17 amino acids. The CDR3 region has the DNA TGTGCCAGCTCGTTCATAGAGACTAGCGGGGCCGGGGAGACCCAGTACTTC. Its protein product is CASSFIETSGAGETQYF.

V is TRBV2 and J is TRBJ1-3; no reliable D call. From germline, CDR1 is SNHLY and CDR2 FYNNEI. This CDR3 comprises 13 residues. V gave up 5 bases and J gave up 0 bases, with 5 bases separating them. The CDR3 DNA follows: TGTGCCAGCAGTACATACTCTGGAAACACCATATATTTT. Translated: CASSTYSGNTIYF.

The genes are TRBV5-4 and TRBJ2-7; 8 nucleotides match TRBD2. Germline CDR1 and CDR2: SGHNT and YYREEE (reference sequence). The CDR3 covers 12 residues. V dropped 4 bases and J dropped 10; count of bases not matched to a gene: 7. Here the CDR3 DNA reads TGTGCCAGCAGCCGCGGGACTAGTCAACAGTACTTC. The encoded protein is CASSRGTSQQYF.